Shown below are 21 T cell receptor beta chains from a single sample sequenced in a study of blood T cell repertoires in COVID-19. TCRdb's copy holds only in-frame clones and misses some; the assay was immunoSEQ multiplex PCR. Of approximately 270,000 clones listed, 65% to 90% were seen once; the top ten hold 1.5% to 2%. The material sequenced was PBMCs or T cells enriched from blood (not recorded which). The receptor set was obtained from a middle-aged man who had recovered from COVID-19.

The chain has TRBV6-5 and TRBJ1-6, with 9 bases fitting TRBD1. The CDR3 is made up of 15 amino acids. Trimming cost V 6 bases and J 3 bases; bases outside gene matches: 3. Germline V CDR1 and CDR2: MNHEY, SVGAGI. DNA of the CDR3: TGTGCCAGCAGGACGACAGGGGGCTATAATTCACCCCTCCACTTT. It is translated as CASRTTGGYNSPLHF.

The chain recombines TRBV4-3 with TRBJ1-4; 8 nucleotides line up with TRBD1. CDR3 length equals 17 residues. J lost 5 bases, V lost 2 bases, and 10 bases had no gene match. Germline assignment: CDR1 LGHNA and CDR2 YSLEER. This CDR3 reads CASSQNGQGAGNEKLFF. In nucleotides, the CDR3 is TGCGCCAGCAGCCAAAACGGCCAGGGGGCTGGGAATGAAAAACTGTTTTTT.

The CDR3 is CASSPREVGGLYEQYF. The CDR3 DNA reads TGTGCCAGCAGCCCCCGCGAGGTCGGGGGTTTGTACGAGCAGTACTTC. The chain links TRBV9 to TRBJ2-7, with D maybe TRBD2 (6 bases). CDR1 and CDR2 from the germline V gene are SGDLS and YYNGEE. CDR3 length: 16 amino acids. Trimming shortened V by 4 bases and J by 4 bases, and 21 bases separated the two germline ends.

The chain links TRBV18 to TRBJ2-7, with 10 nucleotides matching TRBD1. Germline-derived CDR1 and CDR2 are KGHSH and LQKENI. The junction had 7 bases not matched to a gene; V was cut back by 2 bases and J by 6 bases. The CDR3 has 15 residues. The CDR3 region has the DNA TGTGCCAGCTCACCAGTACCGGGACAGGGGCTCGAGCAGTACTTC. Translation: CASSPVPGQGLEQYF. The whole variable domain, filled in from reference TRBV18 and TRBJ2-7, reads NAGVMQNPRHLVRRRGQEARLRCSPMKGHSHVYWYRQLPEEGLKFMVYLQKENIIDESGMPKERFSAEFPKEGPSILRIQQVVRGDSAAYFCASSPVPGQGLEQYFGPGTRLTVT.

This clone appeared a single time. This chain links TRBV28 with TRBJ2-3, with D possibly TRBD2 on 5 matching bases. The V end was cut by 8 bases, the J end by 5 bases, with 14 bases between. This CDR3 spans 13 amino acids. Germline V gene sequence: CDR1 MDHEN, CDR2 SYDVKM. CDR3 sequence reads: CASGGPGKDTQYF. CDR3 sequence (DNA): TGTGCCAGCGGAGGACCTGGGAAAGATACGCAGTATTTT.

This chain joins TRBV3-1 (or the pseudogene TRBV3-2) and TRBJ2-1; 12 nucleotides line up with TRBD1. Germline V gene data show CDR1 as LGHDT and CDR2 as YNNKEL (reference sequence). J gave up 8 bases and V 0 bases, and 5 bases lay outside the gene matches. This CDR3 has 16 amino acids. In DNA, the CDR3 is TGTGCCAGCAGCCAAGACCCGGGACAGGGGGCCCATGAGCAGTTCTTC. This encodes CASSQDPGQGAHEQFF.

This clone was counted between two and nine times. The genes are TRBV12-3 or TRBV12-4 and TRBJ1-6; D possibly corresponds to TRBD1 (5 bases). The CDR3 loop spans 13 amino acids. Trimming pared 9 bases from V and 7 bases from J, leaving 13 bases between. The CDR3 loop is CASTQGPNSPLHF. Here the CDR3 DNA reads TGTGCCAGTACTCAGGGTCCAAATTCACCCCTCCACTTT.

The J gene is TRBJ1-3, the V gene TRBV7-2, with D tentatively TRBD1 (5 bases). Between the trimmed V and J ends, which lost 5 bases and 0 bases, there was a span of 11 bases. The CDR3 extends over 15 amino acids. Per the germline V gene, CDR1 is SGHTA and CDR2 is FQGNSA. The DNA for the CDR3 is TGTGCCAGCAGCGACCGGGGGTCCTCTGGAAACACCATATATTTT. Its translation: CASSDRGSSGNTIYF.

The V call is TRBV28, the J call TRBJ1-1; D is unclear. Germline CDR1 reads MDHEN; CDR2 reads SYDVKM. This CDR3 comprises 11 residues. V lost 9 bases to trimming and J lost 2 bases, with 7 bases between them. Here the CDR3 reads CASISNTEAFF. CDR3 in DNA: TGTGCCAGTATATCCAACACTGAAGCTTTCTTT.

This rearrangement joins TRBV5-1 to TRBJ2-3; 8 bases match TRBD2. Per germline, CDR1 SGHRS and CDR2 YFSETQ. V shed 4 bases and J 4 bases; nucleotides not matched to a gene: 14. This CDR3 contains 17 residues. CDR3 loop: CASSLQPYSGVSDTQYF. For the CDR3, the DNA is TGCGCCAGCAGCCTCCAACCTTATAGCGGGGTGTCAGATACGCAGTATTTT.

The rearrangement joins TRBV30 to TRBJ1-4; 7 bases agree with TRBD1. Germline V gives CDR1 GTSNPN, CDR2 SVGIG (reference sequence). Trimming cost V 4 bases and J 4 bases; bases outside gene matches: 3. This CDR3 has 13 amino acids. The DNA for the CDR3 is TGTGCCTGGACCACAGGGGATAATGAAAAACTGTTTTTT. This gives the protein CAWTTGDNEKLFF.

This chain uses TRBV5-4 with TRBJ2-2, with D perhaps matching TRBD2 (5 bases). Between the trimmed V and J ends, which lost 0 bases and 4 bases, there was a span of 7 bases. The CDR3 length is 14 residues. Germline V lookup: CDR1 SGHNT, CDR2 YYREEE (reference sequence). The CDR3 DNA is TGTGCCAGCAGCTTGGGGGAGCCCACCGGGGAGCTGTTTTTT. Amino acids: CASSLGEPTGELFF.

V usage is TRBV29-1 and J usage is TRBJ2-1, with D tentatively TRBD2 (6 bases). The V end lost 2 bases, the J end lost 0 bases, and 14 bases lay between the germline ends. Germline CDR1 and CDR2: SQVTM and ANQGSEA. The CDR3 sequence is 16 residues long. CDR3 nucleotides: TGCAGCGTTGAACCTCTGGAGGGGACCTCCTACAATGAGCAGTTCTTC. Its protein is CSVEPLEGTSYNEQFF.

This clone was observed once. CDR3 sequence (DNA): TGTGCCAGCAGCGCCGCCCCACAGGGCCCTCCTTACGAGCAGTACTTC. This gives the protein CASSAAPQGPPYEQYF. J is TRBJ2-7 and V is TRBV9; tentative D call: TRBD1 (6 bases). V lost 3 bases, J lost 4 bases, and 20 bases lay in between. Looked up from germline, CDR1 is SGDLS and CDR2 is YYNGEE. The CDR3 runs 16 residues.

V gene TRBV11-2 combines with J gene TRBJ2-7; D is unclear. The CDR3 sequence is 11 residues long. V was clipped by 5 bases and J by 2 bases, with 4 bases between them. Germline assignment: CDR1 SGHAT and CDR2 FQNNGV. This CDR3 is CASSPAYEQYF. CDR3 DNA: TGTGCCAGCAGCCCGGCCTACGAGCAGTACTTC.

V and J are TRBV6-6 and TRBJ2-3; TRBD2 agrees at 10 bases. The CDR3 consists of 15 residues. Germline lookup yields CDR1 MNHNY and CDR2 SVGAGI (reference sequence). The junction had 6 bases not matched to a gene; V was cut back by 5 bases and J by 4 bases. The CDR3 spells CASSVTSGISDTQYF. Written as DNA, the CDR3 is TGTGCCAGCAGTGTTACTAGCGGGATATCAGATACGCAGTATTTT.

V usage is TRBV15 and J usage is TRBJ1-5; 10 positions agree with TRBD1. The CDR3 extends over 17 amino acids. Germline V gene data show CDR1 as LNHNV and CDR2 as YYDKDF (reference sequence). J gave up 6 bases and V 2 bases, and 10 bases lay outside the gene matches. As DNA, the CDR3 is TGTGCCACCAGCAGACTTATGACAGGGGGCGCGGCTCAGCCCCAGCATTTT. Its protein is CATSRLMTGGAAQPQHF.

This rearrangement joins TRBV3-1 (or the pseudogene TRBV3-2) to TRBJ1-3; D not resolved. This CDR3 has 17 residues. The germline V gene has CDR1 LGHDT and CDR2 YNNKEL (reference sequence). V was cut by 5 bases and J by 0 bases, with 17 bases left in between. DNA for the CDR3: TGTGCCAGCAGCTCAGAAAGCGGACGGTTCTCTGGAAACACCATATATTTT. Translation: CASSSESGRFSGNTIYF.

This clone was seen more than once but under ten times. The V gene is TRBV5-1, the J gene TRBJ2-2; 10 nucleotides align to TRBD2. CDR3 length equals 16 residues. Trimming took 0 bases from V and 6 from J; bases not matched to a gene: 5. Germline V CDR1 and CDR2: SGHRS, YFSETQ. Here the CDR3 reads CASSLGLAGVPGELFF. The CDR3 coding sequence is TGCGCCAGCAGCTTGGGGCTAGCGGGAGTCCCCGGGGAGCTGTTTTTT.

Only one count was recorded for this clone. V and J are TRBV7-9 and TRBJ2-7, with 11 bases matching TRBD1. The V segment lost 5 bases and the J segment 2 bases; nucleotides outside the gene matches: 5. Germline loops: CDR1 SEHNR, CDR2 FQNEAQ (reference sequence). The CDR3 length is 15 residues. The CDR3 protein is CASSRGGQGAYEQYF. The DNA of the CDR3 is TGTGCCAGCAGCAGAGGGGGACAGGGGGCCTACGAGCAGTACTTC.

V gene TRBV7-3 combines with J gene TRBJ1-2; D is perhaps TRBD1 (5 bases). Trimming cost V 2 bases and J 1 base, with 8 bases left between them. The length of the CDR3 is 14 residues. Germline V gene lookup returns CDR1 SGHTA and CDR2 FQGTGA. The CDR3 DNA is TGTGCCAGCAGCTTAGACGACAGTAACTATGGCTACACCTTC. It yields the protein CASSLDDSNYGYTF.